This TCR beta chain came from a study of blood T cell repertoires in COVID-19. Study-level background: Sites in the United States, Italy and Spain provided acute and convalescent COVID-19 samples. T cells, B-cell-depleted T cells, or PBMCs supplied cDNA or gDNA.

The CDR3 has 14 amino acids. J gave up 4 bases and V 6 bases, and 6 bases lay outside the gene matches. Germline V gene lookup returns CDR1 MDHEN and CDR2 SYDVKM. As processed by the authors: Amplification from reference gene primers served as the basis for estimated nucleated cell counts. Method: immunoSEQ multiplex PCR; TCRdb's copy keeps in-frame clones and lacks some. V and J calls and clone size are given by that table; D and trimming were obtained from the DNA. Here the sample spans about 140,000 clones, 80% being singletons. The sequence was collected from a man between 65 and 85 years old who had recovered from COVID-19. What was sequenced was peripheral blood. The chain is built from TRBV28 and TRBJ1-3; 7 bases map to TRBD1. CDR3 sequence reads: CASRDRVLGNTIYF. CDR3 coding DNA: TGTGCCAGCAGAGACAGGGTCTTAGGAAACACCATATATTTT.